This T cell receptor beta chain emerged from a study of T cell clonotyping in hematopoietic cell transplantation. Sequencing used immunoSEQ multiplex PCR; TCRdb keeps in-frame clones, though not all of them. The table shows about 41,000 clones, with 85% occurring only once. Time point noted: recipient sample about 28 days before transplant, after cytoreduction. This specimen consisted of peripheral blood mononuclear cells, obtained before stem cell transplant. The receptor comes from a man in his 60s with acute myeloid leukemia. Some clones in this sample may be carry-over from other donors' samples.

The CDR3 here is CASSSPSSGGSPYF. In DNA, the CDR3 is TGCGCCAGCAGCTCTCCCTCGAGCGGGGGTAGCCCGTACTTC. The genes are TRBV5-1 and TRBJ2-5; 8 bases map to TRBD2. V dropped 3 bases and J dropped 13; count of bases not matched to a gene: 14. CDR1 and CDR2 (germline): SGHRS, YFSETQ. CDR3 length: 14 amino acids.